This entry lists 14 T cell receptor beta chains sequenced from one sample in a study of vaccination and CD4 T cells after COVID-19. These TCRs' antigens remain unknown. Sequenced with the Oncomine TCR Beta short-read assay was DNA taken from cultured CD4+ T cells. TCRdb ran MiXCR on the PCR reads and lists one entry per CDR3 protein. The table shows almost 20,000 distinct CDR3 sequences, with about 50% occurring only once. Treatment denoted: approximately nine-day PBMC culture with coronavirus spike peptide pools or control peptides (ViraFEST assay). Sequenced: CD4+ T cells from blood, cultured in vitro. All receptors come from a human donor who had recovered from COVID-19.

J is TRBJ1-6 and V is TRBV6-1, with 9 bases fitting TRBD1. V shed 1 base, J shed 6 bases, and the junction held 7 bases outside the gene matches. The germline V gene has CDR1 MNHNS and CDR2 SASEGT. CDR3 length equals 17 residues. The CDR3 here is CASSEVWGGQGNSPLHF. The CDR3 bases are TGTGCCAGCAGTGAAGTTTGGGGGGGACAGGGTAATTCACCCCTCCACTTT.

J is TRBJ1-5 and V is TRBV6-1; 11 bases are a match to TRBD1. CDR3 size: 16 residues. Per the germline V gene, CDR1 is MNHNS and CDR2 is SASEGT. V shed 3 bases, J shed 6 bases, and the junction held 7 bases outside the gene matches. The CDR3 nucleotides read TGTGCCAGCAGTGAGAGGACAGGGGGCTACGGTCAGCCCCAGCATTTT. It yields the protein CASSERTGGYGQPQHF.

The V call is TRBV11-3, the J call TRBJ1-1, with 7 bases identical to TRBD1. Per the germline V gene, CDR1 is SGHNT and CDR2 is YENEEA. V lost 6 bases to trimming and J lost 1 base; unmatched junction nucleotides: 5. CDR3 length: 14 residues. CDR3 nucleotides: TGTGCCAGCAGAAGCGGGACAGCGAACACTGAAGCTTTCTTT. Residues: CASRSGTANTEAFF.

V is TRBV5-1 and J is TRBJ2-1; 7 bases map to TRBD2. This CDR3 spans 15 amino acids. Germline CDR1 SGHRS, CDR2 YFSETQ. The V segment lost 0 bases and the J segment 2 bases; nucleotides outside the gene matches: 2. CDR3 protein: CASSLEGGAYNEQFF. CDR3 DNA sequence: TGCGCCAGCAGCTTGGAGGGAGGGGCCTACAATGAGCAGTTCTTC.

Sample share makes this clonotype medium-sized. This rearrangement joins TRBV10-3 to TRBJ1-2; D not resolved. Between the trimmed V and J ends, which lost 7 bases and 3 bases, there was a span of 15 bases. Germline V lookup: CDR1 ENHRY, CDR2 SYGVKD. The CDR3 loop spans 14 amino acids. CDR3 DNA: TGTGCCATCAACCCGGACGGAACTCACTATGGCTACACCTTC. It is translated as CAINPDGTHYGYTF.

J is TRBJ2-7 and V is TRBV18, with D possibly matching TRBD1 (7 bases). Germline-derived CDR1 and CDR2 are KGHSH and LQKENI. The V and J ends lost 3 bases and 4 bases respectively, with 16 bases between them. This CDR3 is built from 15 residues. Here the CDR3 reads CASSPGGQRLYEQYF. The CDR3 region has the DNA TGTGCCAGCTCACCCGGGGGACAGAGACTATACGAGCAGTACTTC.

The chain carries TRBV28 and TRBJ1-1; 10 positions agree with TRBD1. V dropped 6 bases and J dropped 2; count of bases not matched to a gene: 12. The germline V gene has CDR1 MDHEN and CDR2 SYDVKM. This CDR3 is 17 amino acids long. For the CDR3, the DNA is TGTGCCAGCAGGCGTGCCGGGACAGGGGTGCGAAACACTGAAGCTTTCTTT. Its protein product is CASRRAGTGVRNTEAFF.

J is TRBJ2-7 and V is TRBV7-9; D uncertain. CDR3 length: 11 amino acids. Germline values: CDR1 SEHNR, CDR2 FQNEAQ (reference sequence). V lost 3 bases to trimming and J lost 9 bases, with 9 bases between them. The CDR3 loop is CASSLGPGQYF. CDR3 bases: TGTGCCAGCAGCTTGGGCCCAGGGCAGTACTTC.

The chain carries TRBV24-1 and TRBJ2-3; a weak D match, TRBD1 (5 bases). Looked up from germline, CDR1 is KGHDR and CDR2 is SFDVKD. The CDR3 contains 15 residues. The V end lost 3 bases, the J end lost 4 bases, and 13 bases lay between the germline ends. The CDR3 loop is CATSDPGFMPDTQYF. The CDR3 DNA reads TGTGCCACCAGTGATCCAGGGTTTATGCCAGATACGCAGTATTTT.

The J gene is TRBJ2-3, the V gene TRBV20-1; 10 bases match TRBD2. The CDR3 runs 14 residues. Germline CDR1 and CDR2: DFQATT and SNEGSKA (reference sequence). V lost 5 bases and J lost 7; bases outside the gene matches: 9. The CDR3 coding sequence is TGCAGTGCTTCAGGACTAGCGGTAGGATATACGCAGTATTTT. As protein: CSASGLAVGYTQYF.

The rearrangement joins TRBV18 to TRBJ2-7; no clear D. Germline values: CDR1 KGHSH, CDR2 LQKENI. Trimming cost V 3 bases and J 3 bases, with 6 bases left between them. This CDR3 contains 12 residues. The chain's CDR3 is CASSPSSYEQYF. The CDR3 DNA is TGTGCCAGCTCACCCTCGAGCTACGAGCAGTACTTC.

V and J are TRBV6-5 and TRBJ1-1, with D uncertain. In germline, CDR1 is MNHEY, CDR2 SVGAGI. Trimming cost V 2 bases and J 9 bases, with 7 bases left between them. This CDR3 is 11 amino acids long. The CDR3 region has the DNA TGTGCCAGCAGTTACGGTGGTAAAGCTTTCTTT. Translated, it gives CASSYGGKAFF.

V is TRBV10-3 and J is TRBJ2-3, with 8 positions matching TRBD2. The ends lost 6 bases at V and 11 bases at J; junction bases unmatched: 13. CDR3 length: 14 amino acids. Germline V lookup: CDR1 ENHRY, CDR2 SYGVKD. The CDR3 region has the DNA TGTGCCATCAGAGAAGGACTAGACCGGGGGGGGCAGTATTTT. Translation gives CAIREGLDRGGQYF.

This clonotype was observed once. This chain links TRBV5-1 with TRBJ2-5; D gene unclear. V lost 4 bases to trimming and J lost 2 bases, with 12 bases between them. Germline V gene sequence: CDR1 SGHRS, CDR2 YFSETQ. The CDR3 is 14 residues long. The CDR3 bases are TGCGCCAGCAGCCGAACCGTGGGTCAAGAGACCCAGTACTTC. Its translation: CASSRTVGQETQYF.